The 6 T cell receptor beta chains listed next were all sequenced from one sample in a study of T cells in Graves' hyperthyroidism and ophthalmopathy. Amplification yielded TCR beta CDR3 regions, with RNA transcripts as the source. First-round RT-PCR targeting the TCR CDR3 was performed with the HTBI primer set. TCRdb re-analysed the multiplex PCR reads in MiXCR, keeping a single row per CDR3 protein. The table records hundreds of thousands of distinct CDR3 sequences, around 13% of them present only once. Sequenced input: blood. The origin of the receptors is a woman under 40 with Graves' hyperthyroidism that later progressed to Graves' ophthalmopathy.

This clonotype was picked up many times. This chain connects TRBV27 to TRBJ2-7; D may be TRBD2 (6 bases). Trimming took off 8 bases at V and 7 bases at J, with 21 bases between the two ends. This CDR3 comprises 14 residues. Germline values: CDR1 MNHEY, CDR2 SMNVEV (reference sequence). The CDR3 DNA is TGTGCCAGCCATACGGGGACTGTGGCTCGTGAGCAGTACTTC. This translates into CASHTGTVAREQYF.

At least ten counts were recorded for this clonotype. The chain uses TRBV6-2 or TRBV6-3 and TRBJ2-1, with 10 bases identical to TRBD1. V shed 6 bases and J 8 bases; nucleotides not matched to a gene: 1. CDR1 and CDR2 from the germline V gene are MNHEY and SVGEGT. The CDR3 has 12 residues. The CDR3 DNA follows: TGTGCCAGCAGGGGACAGGGGTATGAGCAGTTCTTC. It specifies CASRGQGYEQFF.

There are many counts of this clonotype. The rearrangement uses TRBV12-3 or TRBV12-4 and TRBJ1-6; D gene unclear. V shed 3 bases and J shed 0 bases, with 6 bases lying between them. This CDR3 spans 15 amino acids. DNA for the CDR3: TGTGCCAGCAGTTTCAAGGGCTCCTATAATTCACCCCTCCACTTT. It encodes CASSFKGSYNSPLHF.

This clonotype was counted at least ten times. The chain is built from TRBV7-8 and TRBJ2-7, with 9 bases matching TRBD1. Per germline, CDR1 SGHVS and CDR2 FQNEAQ. Trimming removed 7 bases from V and 6 bases from J; junction bases left unmatched: 10. This CDR3 is 14 amino acids long. CDR3 bases: TGTGCCAGCAACTCCGGGACAGGGATGGGCGAGCAGTACTTC. Amino acid sequence: CASNSGTGMGEQYF.

This clonotype was seen at least ten times. The chain recombines TRBV14 with TRBJ2-1, with 7 bases matching TRBD1. V trimming: 2 bases; J trimming: 6 bases; junction bases outside the gene matches: 16. The CDR3 length is 18 residues. CDR1 SGHDN and CDR2 FVKESK come from the germline V gene. The DNA for the CDR3 is TGTGCCAGCAGCCAAAGTCCCCGACAGGGCACTTCCCTCAATGAGCAGTTCTTC. Its translation is CASSQSPRQGTSLNEQFF.

A remark on this clonotype: One junction end disagrees with the germline gene, perhaps due to a read error. The chain uses TRBV6-2 or TRBV6-3 and TRBJ1-5, with D perhaps TRBD1 (5 bases). CDR1 and CDR2 (germline): MNHEY, SVGEGT. This CDR3 has 15 amino acids. CDR3 in DNA: TGTGCCAGCAGTTACTACGGCAGGGTCGATCAGCCCCAGCTTTTT. Translated: CASSYYGRVDQPQLF.